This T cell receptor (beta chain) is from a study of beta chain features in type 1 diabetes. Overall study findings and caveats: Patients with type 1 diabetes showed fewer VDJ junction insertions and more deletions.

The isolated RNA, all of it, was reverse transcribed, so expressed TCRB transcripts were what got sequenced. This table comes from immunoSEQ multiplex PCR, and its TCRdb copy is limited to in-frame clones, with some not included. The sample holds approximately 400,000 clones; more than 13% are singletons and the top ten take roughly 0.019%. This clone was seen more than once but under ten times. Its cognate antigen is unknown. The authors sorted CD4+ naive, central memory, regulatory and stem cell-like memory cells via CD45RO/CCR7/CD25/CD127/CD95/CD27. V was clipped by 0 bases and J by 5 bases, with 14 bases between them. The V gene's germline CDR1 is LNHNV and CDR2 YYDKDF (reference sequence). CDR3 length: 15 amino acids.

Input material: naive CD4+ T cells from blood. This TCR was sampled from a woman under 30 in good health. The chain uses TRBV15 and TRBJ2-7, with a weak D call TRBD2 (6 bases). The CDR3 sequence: CATSRDRDFSHEQYF. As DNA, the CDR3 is TGTGCCACCAGCAGAGACCGGGACTTTTCCCACGAGCAGTACTTC.